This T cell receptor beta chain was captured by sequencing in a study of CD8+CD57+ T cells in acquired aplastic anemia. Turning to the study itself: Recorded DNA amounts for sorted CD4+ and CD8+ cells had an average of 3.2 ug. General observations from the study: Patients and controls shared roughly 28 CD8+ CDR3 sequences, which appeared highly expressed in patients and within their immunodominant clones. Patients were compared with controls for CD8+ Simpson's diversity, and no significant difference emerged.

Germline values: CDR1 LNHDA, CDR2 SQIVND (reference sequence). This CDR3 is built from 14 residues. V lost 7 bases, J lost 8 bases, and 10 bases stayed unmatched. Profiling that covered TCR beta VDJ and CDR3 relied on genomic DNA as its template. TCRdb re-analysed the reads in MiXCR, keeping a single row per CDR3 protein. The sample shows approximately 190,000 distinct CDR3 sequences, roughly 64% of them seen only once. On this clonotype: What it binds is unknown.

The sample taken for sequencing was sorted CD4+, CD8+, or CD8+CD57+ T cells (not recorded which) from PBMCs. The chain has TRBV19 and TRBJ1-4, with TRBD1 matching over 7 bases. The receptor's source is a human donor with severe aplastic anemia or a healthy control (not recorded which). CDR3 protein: CASTSTGRGEKLFF. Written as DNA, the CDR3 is TGTGCCAGTACCTCGACAGGGCGAGGGGAAAAACTGTTTTTT.